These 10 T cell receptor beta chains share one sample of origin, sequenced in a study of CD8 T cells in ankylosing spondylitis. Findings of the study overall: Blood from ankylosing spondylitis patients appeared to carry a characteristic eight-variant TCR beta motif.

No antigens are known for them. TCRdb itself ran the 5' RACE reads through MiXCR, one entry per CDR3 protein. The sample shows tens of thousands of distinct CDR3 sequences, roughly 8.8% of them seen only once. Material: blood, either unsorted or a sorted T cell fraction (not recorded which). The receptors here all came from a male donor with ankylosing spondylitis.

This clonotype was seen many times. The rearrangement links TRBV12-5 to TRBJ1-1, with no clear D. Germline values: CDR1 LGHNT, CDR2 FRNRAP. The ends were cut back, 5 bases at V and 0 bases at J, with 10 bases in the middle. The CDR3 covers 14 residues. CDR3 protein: CASGPLPLNTEAFF. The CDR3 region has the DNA TGTGCTAGTGGTCCCCTCCCATTGAACACTGAAGCTTTCTTT.

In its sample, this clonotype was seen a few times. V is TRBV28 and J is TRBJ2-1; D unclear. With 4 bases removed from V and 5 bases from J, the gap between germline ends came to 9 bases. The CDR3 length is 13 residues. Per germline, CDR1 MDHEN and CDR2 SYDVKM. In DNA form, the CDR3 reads TGTGCCAGCAGTTACACCGGCAACAATGAGCAGTTCTTC. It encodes CASSYTGNNEQFF.

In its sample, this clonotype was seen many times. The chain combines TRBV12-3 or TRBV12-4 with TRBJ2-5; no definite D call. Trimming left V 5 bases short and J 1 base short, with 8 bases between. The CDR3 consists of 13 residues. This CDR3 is CASSPGFQETQYF. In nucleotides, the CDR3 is TGTGCCAGCAGTCCCGGGTTCCAAGAGACCCAGTACTTC.

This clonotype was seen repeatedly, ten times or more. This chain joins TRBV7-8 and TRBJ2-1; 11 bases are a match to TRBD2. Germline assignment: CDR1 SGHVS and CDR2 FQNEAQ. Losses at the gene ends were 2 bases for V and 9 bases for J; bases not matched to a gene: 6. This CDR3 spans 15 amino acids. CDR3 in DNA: TGTGCCAGCAGCTTAATAGCGGGAGGGCCCGGTGAGCAGTTCTTC. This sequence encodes CASSLIAGGPGEQFF.

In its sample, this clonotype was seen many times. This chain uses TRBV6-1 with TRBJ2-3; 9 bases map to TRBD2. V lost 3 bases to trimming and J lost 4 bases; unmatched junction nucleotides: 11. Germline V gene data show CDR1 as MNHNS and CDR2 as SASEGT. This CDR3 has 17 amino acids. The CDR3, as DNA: TGTGCCAGCAGTGACCCTTGGACTAGCGAAGACCCAGATACGCAGTATTTT. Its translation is CASSDPWTSEDPDTQYF.

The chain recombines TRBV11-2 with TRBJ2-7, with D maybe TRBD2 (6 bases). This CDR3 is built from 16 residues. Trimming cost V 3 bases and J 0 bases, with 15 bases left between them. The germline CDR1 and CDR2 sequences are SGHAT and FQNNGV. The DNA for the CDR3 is TGTGCCAGCAGCTTGATGGCGGAGGGGAGCTCCTACGAGCAGTACGTC. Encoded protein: CASSLMAEGSSYEQYV.

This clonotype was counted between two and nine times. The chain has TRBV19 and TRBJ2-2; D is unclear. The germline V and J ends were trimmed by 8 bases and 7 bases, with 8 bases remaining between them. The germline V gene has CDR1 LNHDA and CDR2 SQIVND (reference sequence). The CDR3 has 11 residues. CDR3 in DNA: TGTGCCAGTTCGCCCAGCGGGGAGCTGTTTTTT. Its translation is CASSPSGELFF.

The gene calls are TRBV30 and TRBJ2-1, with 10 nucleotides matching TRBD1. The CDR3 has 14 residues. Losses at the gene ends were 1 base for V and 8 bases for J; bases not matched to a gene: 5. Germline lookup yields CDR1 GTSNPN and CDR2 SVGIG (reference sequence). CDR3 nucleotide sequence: TGTGCCTGGAGTGCCCTAGGGACAGGGGATGAGCAGTTCTTC. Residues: CAWSALGTGDEQFF.

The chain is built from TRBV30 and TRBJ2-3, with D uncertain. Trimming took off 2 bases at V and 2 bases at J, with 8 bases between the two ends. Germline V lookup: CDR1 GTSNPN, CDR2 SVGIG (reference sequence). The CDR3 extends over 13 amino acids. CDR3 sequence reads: CAWSLGSTDTQYF. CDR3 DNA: TGTGCCTGGAGTCTGGGATCCACAGATACGCAGTATTTT.

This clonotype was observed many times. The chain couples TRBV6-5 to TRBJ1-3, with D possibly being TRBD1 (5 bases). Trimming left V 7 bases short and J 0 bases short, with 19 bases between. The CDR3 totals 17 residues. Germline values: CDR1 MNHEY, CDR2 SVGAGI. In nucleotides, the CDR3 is TGTGCCAGCATTTTCACGCCGGGACGGATCTCTGGAAACACCATATATTTT. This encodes CASIFTPGRISGNTIYF.